Each of the 14 T cell receptor beta chains below was sequenced from the same sample in a study of OX40 agonist ivuxolimab in advanced cancers. Repertoires were generated with immunoSEQ multiplex PCR, while TCRdb's copy carries only in-frame clones and drops some. Found here are about 48,000 clones, 88% of them singletons; the top ten hold 45% to 70%. This specimen consisted of CD4+ or CD8+ T cells sorted from blood, obtained in a trial of the OX40 agonist ivuxolimab. The receptors derive from an adult with an advanced solid tumor such as melanoma, head and neck, liver or kidney cancer.

The chain links TRBV11-1 to TRBJ2-7; D possibly uses TRBD1 or TRBD2 (5 bases each). CDR3 length: 15 amino acids. Trimming removed 3 bases from V and 3 bases from J, with 15 bases in between. CDR1 is SGHAT and CDR2 is FQDESV in the germline V gene (reference sequence). The CDR3 nucleotides are TGTGCCAGCAGCTTGATAGGGACGGAATACTACGAGCAGTACTTC. Translation gives CASSLIGTEYYEQYF.

J is TRBJ1-1 and V is TRBV5-1; the D is unclear. Germline V gene lookup returns CDR1 SGHRS and CDR2 YFSETQ. The CDR3 spans 12 residues. Trimming cost V 1 base and J 4 bases, with 5 bases left between them. The CDR3 nucleotides are TGCGCCAGCAGCTTGATTCTCACTGAAGCTTTCTTT. It encodes CASSLILTEAFF.

The chain has TRBV2 and TRBJ1-1; TRBD1 agrees at 9 bases. The V and J ends lost 6 bases and 4 bases, in that order; junction bases with no gene match: 9. The germline CDR1 and CDR2 sequences are SNHLY and FYNNEI. The CDR3 runs 15 residues. The CDR3 region has the DNA TGTGCCAGCAGGAGTCAACAGGGGGCAGGCACTGAAGCTTTCTTT. It encodes CASRSQQGAGTEAFF.

The CDR3 spells CASSYSSYNEQFF. In DNA form, the CDR3 reads TGTGCCAGCAGTTACTCTTCATACAATGAGCAGTTCTTC. The gene calls are TRBV6-5 and TRBJ2-1; no clear D gene. The CDR3 totals 13 residues. The V and J ends lost 0 bases and 4 bases respectively, with 4 bases between them. Germline CDR1 and CDR2: MNHEY and SVGAGI.

The rearrangement uses TRBV7-2 and TRBJ2-5; 14 bases match TRBD2. Germline assignment: CDR1 SGHTA and CDR2 FQGNSA. The junction had 13 bases not matched to a gene; V was cut back by 5 bases and J by 2 bases. The CDR3 runs to 19 residues. The CDR3 is CASSPDSGLAGVGQETQYF. Written as DNA, the CDR3 is TGTGCCAGCAGCCCGGACTCGGGACTAGCGGGAGTAGGGCAAGAGACCCAGTACTTC.

This clone was seen a single time. V gene TRBV7-9 combines with J gene TRBJ2-7; TRBD2 aligns across 10 bases. V lost 5 bases, J lost 0 bases, and 7 bases stayed unmatched. Germline V lookup: CDR1 SEHNR, CDR2 FQNEAQ (reference sequence). The CDR3 covers 16 residues. The CDR3 spells CASSRTSGLSSYEQYF. The CDR3 nucleotides read TGTGCCAGCAGCCGGACTAGCGGATTGAGCTCCTACGAGCAGTACTTC.

The chain uses TRBV30 and TRBJ2-3, with 8 bases fitting TRBD2. The CDR3 is 14 residues long. With V trimmed by 0 bases and J by 5 bases, 4 bases remained unmatched. Germline assignment: CDR1 GTSNPN and CDR2 SVGIG (reference sequence). CDR3 in DNA: TGTGCCTGGAGTGTAGCGGGAGCATTAGATACGCAGTATTTT. Translating gives CAWSVAGALDTQYF.

The genes are TRBV11-2 and TRBJ2-1; 11 nucleotides line up with TRBD2. The ends lost 2 bases at V and 4 bases at J; junction bases unmatched: 1. Germline values: CDR1 SGHAT, CDR2 FQNNGV. This CDR3 has 15 residues. The CDR3 nucleotides are TGTGCCAGCAGCTTACGGACTAGCGGGTACAATGAGCAGTTCTTC. It yields the protein CASSLRTSGYNEQFF.

Remarks on this clone: The same CDR3 can be traced to other DNA sequences in this sample. This rearrangement joins TRBV30 to TRBJ1-3; no firm D call. V lost 0 bases and J lost 0, with 9 bases in between. The CDR3 spans 15 residues. Looked up from germline, CDR1 is GTSNPN and CDR2 is SVGIG (reference sequence). CDR3 protein: CAWSVGRNSGNTIYF. CDR3 DNA sequence: TGTGCCTGGAGTGTGGGAAGAAACTCTGGAAACACCATATATTTT.

The rearrangement joins TRBV4-3 to TRBJ2-2; TRBD1 agrees at 8 bases. The V and J ends lost 6 bases and 7 bases, in that order; junction bases with no gene match: 4. Germline CDR1 reads LGHNA; CDR2 reads YSLEER. CDR3 length: 13 amino acids. Written as DNA, the CDR3 is TGCGCCAGCAGTCCCAGGGGGCACGGGGAGCTGTTTTTT. It is translated as CASSPRGHGELFF.

The chain uses TRBV27 and TRBJ2-7; TRBD1 matches at 10 bases. V lost 7 bases, J lost 2 bases, and 5 bases stayed unmatched. There are 14 residues in the CDR3. CDR1 and CDR2 from the germline V gene are MNHEY and SMNVEV (reference sequence). Written as DNA, the CDR3 is TGTGCCAGCAAGTTTGACAGGGGGCCCTACGAGCAGTACTTC. Amino acids: CASKFDRGPYEQYF.

V usage is TRBV19 and J usage is TRBJ2-3; no firm D call. The CDR3 has 16 residues. Trimming took 3 bases from V and 0 from J, leaving 13 bases between them. Germline V gene sequence: CDR1 LNHDA, CDR2 SQIVND (reference sequence). The CDR3 loop reads CASSIRKATSTDTQYF. The CDR3 coding sequence is TGTGCCAGTAGTATCAGGAAAGCCACTAGCACAGATACGCAGTATTTT.

The chain is built from TRBV2 and TRBJ1-2; TRBD1 agrees at 8 bases. Germline loops: CDR1 SNHLY, CDR2 FYNNEI. CDR3 length: 14 amino acids. V gave up 8 bases and J gave up 3 bases; unmatched junction bases: 8. This CDR3 reads CASGRGQADYGYTF. CDR3 bases: TGTGCCAGCGGCCGGGGACAGGCCGACTATGGCTACACCTTC.

In this sample, this clone turned up once. V is TRBV6-1 and J is TRBJ1-1; TRBD1 matches at 7 bases. The CDR3 spans 13 residues. CDR1 is MNHNS, CDR2 SASEGT, per germline. V lost 7 bases to trimming and J lost 5 bases; unmatched junction nucleotides: 7. The DNA of the CDR3 is TGTGCCAGCATTACAGGGGCTGGGACTGAAGCTTTCTTT. It encodes CASITGAGTEAFF.